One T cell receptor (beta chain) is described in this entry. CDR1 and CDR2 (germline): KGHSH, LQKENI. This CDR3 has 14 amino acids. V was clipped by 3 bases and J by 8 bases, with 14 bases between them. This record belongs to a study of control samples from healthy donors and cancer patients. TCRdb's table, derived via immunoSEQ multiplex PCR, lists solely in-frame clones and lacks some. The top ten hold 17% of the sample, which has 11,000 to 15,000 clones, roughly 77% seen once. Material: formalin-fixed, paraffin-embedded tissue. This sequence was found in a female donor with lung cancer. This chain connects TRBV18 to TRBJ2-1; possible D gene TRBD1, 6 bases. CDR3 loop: CASSPIQGKDEQFF. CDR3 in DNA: TGTGCCAGCTCACCGATCCAGGGGAAGGATGAGCAGTTCTTC.